The clone carrying this T cell receptor (beta chain) is a singleton in its sample. Its antigen remains unidentified. The PCR made use of 60 Vbeta and 13 Jbeta primers. Sequenced by immunoSEQ multiplex PCR; TCRdb stores in-frame clones only, minus some. The repertoire holds some 89,000 clones, with about 78% as singletons. These data come from a study of cytomegalovirus exposure and HLA in healthy donors. For the study at large: From HLA-typed donors, an early data release held tens of millions of unique TCRs.

Samples came from healthy bone marrow donors. Whole-study findings and limits: In a later analysis, several top co-occurrence clusters appeared linked to parvovirus B19, influenza, CMV and Epstein-Barr virus. Among TCR beta chains, those listed as cytomegalovirus-associated numbered over 150.

Germline V gene data show CDR1 as MNHNS and CDR2 as SASEGT. The ends were cut back, 5 bases at V and 4 bases at J, with 15 bases in the middle. The CDR3 totals 15 residues. The sequencing input was PBMCs. This TCR came from a woman aged 40 to 50 in good health and CMV-seropositive. The chain combines TRBV6-1 with TRBJ1-3; D not resolved. CDR3 protein: CASSKILDFGNTIYF. The CDR3, as DNA: TGTGCCAGCAGTAAAATATTAGATTTCGGAAACACCATATATTTT.